A single sample gave rise to the 11 T cell receptor beta chains below, sequenced in a study of T cells after yellow fever vaccination. TCRdb processed the 5' RACE reads anew with MiXCR; each CDR3 protein has one entry. The sample includes 500,000 to 550,000 distinct CDR3 sequences, 21% of them seen just once. The material sequenced was PBMCs, taken approximately 20 days after the first yellow fever vaccination. The receptors stem from a man aged 18-30 years who received the YFV17D yellow fever vaccine.

This chain links TRBV4-3 with TRBJ2-1, with 7 positions matching TRBD2. Germline V gene data show CDR1 as LGHNA and CDR2 as YSLEER. There are 16 residues in the CDR3. The V and J ends lost 0 bases and 2 bases, in that order; junction bases with no gene match: 4. The CDR3 sequence: CASSQEGLAAYNEQFF. CDR3 bases: TGCGCCAGCAGCCAAGAGGGCCTAGCGGCCTACAATGAGCAGTTCTTC.

The chain uses TRBV7-2 and TRBJ2-1, with TRBD1 matching over 7 bases. The germline V gene encodes CDR1 SGHTA and CDR2 FQGNSA. V gave up 6 bases and J gave up 9 bases; unmatched junction bases: 14. CDR3 size: 15 residues. CDR3 sequence (DNA): TGTGCCAGCAGTTCCCCGGGCAGGGGGACGATTGAGCAGTTCTTC. It yields the protein CASSSPGRGTIEQFF.

This clonotype was observed a handful of times. This chain joins TRBV29-1 and TRBJ2-7, with D possibly TRBD1 on 6 matching bases. Germline CDR1 and CDR2: SQVTM and ANQGSEA. This CDR3 contains 14 residues. Trimming pared 6 bases from V and 0 bases from J, leaving 15 bases between. CDR3 protein: CSVAGTMSSYEQYF. The CDR3 DNA is TGCAGCGTCGCCGGGACAATGAGCTCCTACGAGCAGTACTTC.

This chain joins TRBV5-6 and TRBJ2-1; D tentatively reads TRBD1 or TRBD2 (6 bases each). Trimming took 2 bases from V and 2 from J, leaving 11 bases between them. Germline V CDR1 and CDR2: SGHDT, YYEEEE. The CDR3 is made up of 15 amino acids. CDR3 DNA: TGTGCCAGCAGCTTTGTCGGGGGCACCTACAATGAGCAGTTCTTC. Translated, it gives CASSFVGGTYNEQFF.

The sample holds a few counts of this clonotype. The V gene is TRBV20-1, the J gene TRBJ2-3; possibly TRBD2 for D (5 bases). The CDR3 runs to 12 residues. From germline, CDR1 is DFQATT and CDR2 SNEGSKA (reference sequence). The CDR3 protein is CSRDSSTDTQYF. The CDR3 bases are TGCAGCCGGGATTCTAGCACAGATACGCAGTATTTT.

The chain links TRBV23-1 to TRBJ1-6, with D uncertain. TRBV23-1 is reported as an ORF; its role is uncertain. V shed 6 bases and J shed 15 bases, with 12 bases lying between them. CDR3 length: 11 residues. The CDR3 bases are TGCGCCAGCAGGCCCTCCAGGCACCTCCACTTT. Translation gives CASRPSRHLHF.

The V gene is TRBV7-2, the J gene TRBJ2-7; 9 bases line up with TRBD2. The CDR3 consists of 17 residues. Unmatched junction bases numbered 10, after V lost 3 bases and J lost 1 base. Germline loops: CDR1 SGHTA, CDR2 FQGNSA. The CDR3 nucleotides are TGTGCCAGCAGCTTTAGCCCTAGCGGGGCCGATTCCTACGAGCAGTACTTC. It is translated as CASSFSPSGADSYEQYF.

This clonotype occurred a few times. The chain couples TRBV6-1 to TRBJ1-5; D remains ambiguous. Trimming took off 6 bases at V and 4 bases at J, with 10 bases between the two ends. Germline V gene sequence: CDR1 MNHNS, CDR2 SASEGT. This CDR3 has 13 residues. The CDR3 coding sequence is TGTGCCAGCAGAGAGGGAGTGAATCAGCCCCAGCATTTT. It translates to CASREGVNQPQHF.

V usage is TRBV9 and J usage is TRBJ1-1; 7 bases are shared with TRBD1. V was pared by 3 bases and J by 1 base, with 6 bases of the junction left unmatched. Germline CDR1 reads SGDLS; CDR2 reads YYNGEE. There are 15 residues in the CDR3. CDR3 loop: CASSGPTGQNTEAFF. The CDR3 bases are TGTGCCAGCAGCGGGCCGACAGGGCAGAACACTGAAGCTTTCTTT.

A few counts support this clonotype. The V gene is TRBV6-8, the J gene TRBJ2-1; D not resolved. Per the germline V gene, CDR1 is MNHGY and CDR2 is SAAAGT. V lost 7 bases and J 5 bases, leaving 15 bases between the germline ends. This CDR3 has 14 residues. This CDR3 reads CASISYPRDNEQFF. DNA for the CDR3: TGTGCCAGCATAAGTTACCCACGGGACAATGAGCAGTTCTTC.

The chain joins TRBV6-5 to TRBJ1-2; D unresolved. The CDR3 loop spans 17 amino acids. V was trimmed by 2 bases and J by 0 bases, leaving 16 bases between them. CDR1 and CDR2 from the germline V gene are MNHEY and SVGAGI. The CDR3 loop is CASSYRKYSGANYGYTF. The CDR3 DNA is TGTGCCAGCAGTTACAGGAAGTATTCCGGTGCTAACTATGGCTACACCTTC.